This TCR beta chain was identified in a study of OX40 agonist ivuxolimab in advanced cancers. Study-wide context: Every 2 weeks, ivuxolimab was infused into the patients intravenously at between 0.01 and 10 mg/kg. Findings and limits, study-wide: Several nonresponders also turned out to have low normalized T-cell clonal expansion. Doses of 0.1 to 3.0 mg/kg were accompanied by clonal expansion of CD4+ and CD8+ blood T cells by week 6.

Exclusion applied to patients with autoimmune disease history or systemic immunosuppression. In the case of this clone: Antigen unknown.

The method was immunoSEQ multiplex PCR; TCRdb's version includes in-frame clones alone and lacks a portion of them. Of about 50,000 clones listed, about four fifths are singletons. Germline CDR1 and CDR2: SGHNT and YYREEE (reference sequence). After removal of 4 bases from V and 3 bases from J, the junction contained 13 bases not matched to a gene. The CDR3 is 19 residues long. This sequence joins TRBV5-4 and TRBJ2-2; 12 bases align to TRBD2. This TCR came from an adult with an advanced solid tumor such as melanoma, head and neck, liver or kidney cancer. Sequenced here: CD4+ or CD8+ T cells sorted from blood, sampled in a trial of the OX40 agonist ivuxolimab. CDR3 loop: CASSTGTSGPPSDTGELFF. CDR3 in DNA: TGTGCCAGCAGCACGGGGACTAGCGGGCCGCCTTCTGACACCGGGGAGCTGTTTTTT. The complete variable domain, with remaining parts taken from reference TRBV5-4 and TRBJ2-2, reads ETGVTQSPTHLIKTRGQQVTLRCSSQSGHNTVSWYQQALGQGPQFIFQYYREEENGRGNFPPRFSGLQFPNYSSELNVNALELDDSALYLCASSTGTSGPPSDTGELFFGEGSRLTVL.